The 20 T cell receptor beta chains listed next were all sequenced from one sample in a study of blood T cell repertoires in COVID-19. Libraries were prepared by immunoSEQ multiplex PCR; TCRdb keeps only in-frame clonotypes and omits some of them. The sample has hundreds of thousands of clones, 86% seen once. The sequencing sample was made of peripheral blood. These receptors all stem from an elderly woman with COVID-19, enrolled during active disease.

The V call is TRBV2, the J call TRBJ2-5; 7 bases agree with TRBD1. CDR1 and CDR2 (germline): SNHLY, FYNNEI. The CDR3 is 14 residues long. V gave up 5 bases and J gave up 4 bases; unmatched junction bases: 7. CDR3 loop: CASSPTGSAETQYF. CDR3 nucleotide sequence: TGTGCCAGCAGTCCGACAGGGTCAGCAGAGACCCAGTACTTC.

The chain couples TRBV19 to TRBJ1-6; D call uncertain. V was cut by 3 bases and J by 7 bases, with 4 bases left in between. This CDR3 contains 12 residues. The germline CDR1 and CDR2 sequences are LNHDA and SQIVND (reference sequence). The chain's CDR3 is CASSISNSPLHF. CDR3 coding DNA: TGTGCCAGTAGTATCTCCAATTCACCCCTCCACTTT.

The V call is TRBV3-1 (or the pseudogene TRBV3-2), the J call TRBJ1-1, with D perhaps TRBD1 (5 bases). Germline V gene sequence: CDR1 LGHDT, CDR2 YNNKEL (reference sequence). The V gene lost 3 bases and the J gene lost 11 bases, with 22 bases spanning the gap. The CDR3 spans 15 residues. As DNA, the CDR3 is TGTGCCAGCAGCCACACGGGGGATCCGTATCAGCGGGCTTTCTTT. Translating it yields CASSHTGDPYQRAFF.

This clone has only a few counts. The chain employs TRBV19 and TRBJ1-2, with D hard to call. This CDR3 contains 18 residues. The V gene lost 7 bases and the J gene lost 0 bases, with 24 bases spanning the gap. CDR1 and CDR2 (germline): LNHDA, SQIVND (reference sequence). The CDR3 here is CASKRPVGPGGPNYGYTF. Here the CDR3 DNA reads TGTGCCAGTAAGAGGCCCGTCGGACCCGGAGGGCCTAACTATGGCTACACCTTC.

This chain joins TRBV7-3 and TRBJ2-3, with 7 positions matching TRBD2. Germline CDR1 and CDR2: SGHTA and FQGTGA. This CDR3 contains 14 residues. Trimming took 5 bases from V and 5 from J; bases not matched to a gene: 7. CDR3 loop: CASSPGGSRDTQYF. The CDR3, as DNA: TGTGCCAGCAGCCCGGGGGGATCTCGAGATACGCAGTATTTT.

This clone was counted between two and nine times. The genes are TRBV21-1 and TRBJ1-6; the DNA was not compared with TRBD1, the D call given in the table. TRBV21-1 is labeled a pseudogene. The CDR3 contains 16 residues. The CDR3 loop reads CASSKRRDRFNSPLHF. CDR3 nucleotide sequence: TGTGCCAGCAGCAAAAGGCGGGACAGGTTTAATTCACCCCTCCACTTT.

J is TRBJ2-7 and V is TRBV6-1; 9 nucleotides agree with TRBD2. CDR3 length: 13 residues. Germline lookup yields CDR1 MNHNS and CDR2 SASEGT. Trimming cost V 7 bases and J 2 bases; bases outside gene matches: 3. CDR3 nucleotides: TGTGCCAGCAAGCGGGGGGCCGCCTACGAGCAGTACGTC. It codes for CASKRGAAYEQYV.

The chain links TRBV5-1 to TRBJ1-1; D call uncertain. Germline V gene data show CDR1 as SGHRS and CDR2 as YFSETQ. CDR3 size: 15 residues. Trimming removed 4 bases from V and 1 base from J, with 14 bases in between. The CDR3 coding sequence is TGCGCCAGCAGCCCCTGGGCGGGAACGAACACTGAAGCTTTCTTT. Amino acid sequence: CASSPWAGTNTEAFF.

The chain links TRBV7-9 to TRBJ1-2, with TRBD1 as a possible D gene (5 bases). V lost 5 bases and J lost 2, with 15 bases in between. CDR3 length: 15 amino acids. Germline values: CDR1 SEHNR, CDR2 FQNEAQ (reference sequence). The CDR3 spells CASSPGGGENYGYTF. CDR3 bases: TGTGCCAGCAGCCCCGGTGGGGGGGAGAACTATGGCTACACCTTC.

The chain joins TRBV15 to TRBJ2-5; 11 bases fit TRBD2. The CDR3 has 15 residues. The germline V gene encodes CDR1 LNHNV and CDR2 YYDKDF (reference sequence). V trimming: 4 bases; J trimming: 2 bases; junction bases outside the gene matches: 3. CDR3 DNA sequence: TGTGCCACCAGCACTCGGACTAGCGGGCAAGAGACCCAGTACTTC. Translating gives CATSTRTSGQETQYF.

This chain joins TRBV10-2 and TRBJ2-3; tentative D call: TRBD2 (6 bases). Trimming stripped 4 bases from V and 6 bases from J, with 14 bases between. CDR3 length equals 14 residues. Germline values: CDR1 WSHSY, CDR2 SAAADI. The CDR3 is CASSVGGVRDTQYF. CDR3 sequence (DNA): TGCGCCAGCAGTGTGGGCGGGGTCCGGGATACGCAGTATTTT.

The chain has TRBV27 and TRBJ1-1, with D possibly matching TRBD1 (6 bases). Germline lookup yields CDR1 MNHEY and CDR2 SMNVEV (reference sequence). The CDR3 spans 16 residues. V lost 2 bases to trimming and J lost 1 base, with 14 bases between them. DNA for the CDR3: TGTGCCAGCAGTTTAGGCGGGGGGCGTGGGAACACTGAAGCTTTCTTT. The encoded protein is CASSLGGGRGNTEAFF.

As concerns this clone: One junction end disagrees with the germline gene, perhaps due to a read error. The chain combines TRBV14 with TRBJ1-1; 9 nucleotides match TRBD1. This CDR3 has 13 residues. The V gene's germline CDR1 is SGHDN and CDR2 FVKESK. CDR3 in amino acids: CASSQAGTGSVRF. The CDR3, as DNA: TGTGCCAGCAGCCAAGCCGGGACAGGGAGCGTGCGCTTT.

This rearrangement joins TRBV3-1 (or the pseudogene TRBV3-2) to TRBJ1-5; 7 bases match TRBD1. The CDR3 extends over 15 amino acids. V dropped 2 bases and J dropped 6; count of bases not matched to a gene: 7. CDR1 and CDR2 (germline): LGHDT, YNNKEL (reference sequence). DNA for the CDR3: TGTGCCAGCAGCCAAAAGACAGGGCTGGGTCAGCCCCAGCATTTT. Translation: CASSQKTGLGQPQHF.

This clone came up once. Here the CDR3 reads CASSLMTLAGGNNEQFF. CDR3 bases: TGTGCCAGCAGCTTAATGACACTAGCGGGGGGCAACAATGAGCAGTTCTTC. This chain uses TRBV5-4 with TRBJ2-1; 12 bases are shared with TRBD2. Germline V gene lookup returns CDR1 SGHNT and CDR2 YYREEE (reference sequence). The CDR3 runs 17 residues. V trimming: 2 bases; J trimming: 5 bases; junction bases outside the gene matches: 8.

The rearrangement joins TRBV11-2 to TRBJ1-6; 7 nucleotides align to TRBD1. This CDR3 is built from 14 residues. V trimming: 4 bases; J trimming: 10 bases; junction bases outside the gene matches: 7. Germline-derived CDR1 and CDR2 are SGHAT and FQNNGV. Here the CDR3 reads CASSSQGVRSPLHF. As DNA, the CDR3 is TGTGCCAGCAGCTCCCAGGGGGTGAGATCACCCCTCCACTTT.

This chain uses TRBV30 with TRBJ1-5; 7 bases are a match to TRBD1. CDR1 is GTSNPN and CDR2 is SVGIG in the germline V gene (reference sequence). Trimming cost V 4 bases and J 2 bases; bases outside gene matches: 5. The CDR3 loop spans 14 amino acids. CDR3 sequence reads: CAWNPTGGNQPQHF. In nucleotides, the CDR3 is TGTGCCTGGAATCCTACAGGGGGCAATCAGCCCCAGCATTTT.

The chain has TRBV19 and TRBJ2-1, with TRBD1 identical over 9 bases. Germline V gene sequence: CDR1 LNHDA, CDR2 SQIVND (reference sequence). The CDR3 has 15 amino acids. Germline trimming cut 5 bases from V and 2 bases from J; bases unmatched to any gene: 4. CDR3: CASSPGQGPYNEQFF. The CDR3 bases are TGTGCCAGTAGTCCGGGACAGGGACCCTACAATGAGCAGTTCTTC.

This clone has just a few counts. V is TRBV28 and J is TRBJ2-1, with 7 bases matching TRBD2. Trimming took 8 bases from V and 10 from J; bases not matched to a gene: 5. The CDR3 sequence is 11 residues long. Germline CDR1 MDHEN, CDR2 SYDVKM. CDR3 coding DNA: TGTGCCAGCGTGGACGGGAGGGAGCAGTTCTTC. Translating it yields CASVDGREQFF.

This chain uses TRBV30 with TRBJ2-7; 10 nucleotides match TRBD1. V trimming: 0 bases; J trimming: 5 bases; junction bases outside the gene matches: 13. The germline V gene has CDR1 GTSNPN and CDR2 SVGIG (reference sequence). CDR3 size: 17 residues. The CDR3, as DNA: TGTGCCTGGAGTGTAAGGTTCGGGACAGGGGTAAACCACGAGCAGTACTTC. This encodes CAWSVRFGTGVNHEQYF. Together with reference TRBV30 and TRBJ2-7, the CDR3 gives the full variable domain: SQTIHQWPATLVQPVGSPLSLECTVEGTSNPNLYWYRQAAGRGLQLLFYSVGIGQISSEVPQNLSASRPQDRQFILSSKKLLLSDSGFYLCAWSVRFGTGVNHEQYFGPGTRLTVT.